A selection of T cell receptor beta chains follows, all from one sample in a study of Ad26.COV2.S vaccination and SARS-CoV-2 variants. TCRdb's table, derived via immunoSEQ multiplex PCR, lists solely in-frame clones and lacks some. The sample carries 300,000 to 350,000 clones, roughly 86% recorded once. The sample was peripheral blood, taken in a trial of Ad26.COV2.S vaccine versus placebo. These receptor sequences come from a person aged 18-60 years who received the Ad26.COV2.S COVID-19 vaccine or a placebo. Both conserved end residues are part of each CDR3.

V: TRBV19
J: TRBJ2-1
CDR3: CASSMPGGRVYEQFF

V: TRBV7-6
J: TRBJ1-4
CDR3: CASSLVGRGFPNEKLFF

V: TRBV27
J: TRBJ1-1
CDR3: CASSSTGRGTEAFF

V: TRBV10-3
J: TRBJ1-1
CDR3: CAIGVQANTEAFF

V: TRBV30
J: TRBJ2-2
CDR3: CAWSLAGVIRELFF

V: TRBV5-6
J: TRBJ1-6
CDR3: CASSLEGAKNSPLHF

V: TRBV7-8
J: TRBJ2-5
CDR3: CASSLKGQGQETQYF

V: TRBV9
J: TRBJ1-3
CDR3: CASSAVQGAVAGNTIYF

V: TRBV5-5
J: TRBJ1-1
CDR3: CASSLIRRTEAFF

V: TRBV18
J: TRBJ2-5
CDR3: CASSFGVRETQYF

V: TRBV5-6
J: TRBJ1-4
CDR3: CASSADPLEKLFF

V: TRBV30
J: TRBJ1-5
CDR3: CAWSVVNNQPQHF

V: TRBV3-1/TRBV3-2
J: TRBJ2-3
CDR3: CASSQASGGAVDTQYF

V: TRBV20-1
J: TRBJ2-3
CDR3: CSASGRGVQDTQYF

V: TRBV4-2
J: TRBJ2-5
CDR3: CASSQDRGGQETQYF

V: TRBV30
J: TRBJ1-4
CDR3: CAWSWTGGQEKLFF

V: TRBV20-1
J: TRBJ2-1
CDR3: CSAWPDNEQFF

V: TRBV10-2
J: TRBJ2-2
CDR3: CASARGQPVGELFF

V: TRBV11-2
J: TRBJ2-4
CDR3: CASSQASDSKNIQYF

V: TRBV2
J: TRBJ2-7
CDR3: CASKEGGLYEQYF

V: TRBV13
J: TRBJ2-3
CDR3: CASSPGLAGMGTDTQYF

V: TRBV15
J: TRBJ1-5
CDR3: CATMDGSVGNQPQHF

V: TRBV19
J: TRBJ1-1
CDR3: CASRDRRFNTEAFF